This T cell receptor (beta chain) was retrieved from a study of T cell changes during pregnancy in multiple sclerosis. Libraries were prepared by immunoSEQ multiplex PCR; TCRdb keeps only in-frame clonotypes and omits some of them. Here the sample spans some 79,000 clones, around 90% being singletons. This sample comprised CD4+ T cells from peripheral blood mononuclear cells, obtained in the second trimester of pregnancy. The sequence was collected from a female donor with multiple sclerosis, enrolled in a pregnancy study.

The DNA for the CDR3 is TGTGCCAGCAGCTTTAACAGGGGGCTACAAGAGACCCAGTACTTC. It yields the protein CASSFNRGLQETQYF. The chain is built from TRBV5-4 and TRBJ2-5; 9 bases fit TRBD1. V was clipped by 2 bases and J by 2 bases; unmatched bases: 4. The CDR3 has 15 residues. The germline gives CDR1 SGHNT, CDR2 YYREEE (reference sequence).